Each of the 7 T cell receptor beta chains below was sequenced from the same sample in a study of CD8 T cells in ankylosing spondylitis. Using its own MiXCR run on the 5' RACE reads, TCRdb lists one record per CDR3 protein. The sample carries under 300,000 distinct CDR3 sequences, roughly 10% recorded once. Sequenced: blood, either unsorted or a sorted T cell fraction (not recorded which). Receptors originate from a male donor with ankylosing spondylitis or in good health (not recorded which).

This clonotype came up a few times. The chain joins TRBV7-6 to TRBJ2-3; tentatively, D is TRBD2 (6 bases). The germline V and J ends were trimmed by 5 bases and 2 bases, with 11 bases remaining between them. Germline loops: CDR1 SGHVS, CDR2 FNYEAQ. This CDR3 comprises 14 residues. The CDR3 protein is CASSRGLPTDTQYF. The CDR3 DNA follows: TGTGCCAGCAGCAGGGGACTTCCCACAGATACGCAGTATTTT. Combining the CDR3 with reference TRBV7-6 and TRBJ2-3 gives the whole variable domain GAGVSQSPRYKVTKRGQDVALRCDPISGHVSLYWYRQALGQGPEFLTYFNYEAQQDKSGLPNDRFSAERPEGSISTLTIQRTEQRDSAMYRCASSRGLPTDTQYFGPGTRLTVL.

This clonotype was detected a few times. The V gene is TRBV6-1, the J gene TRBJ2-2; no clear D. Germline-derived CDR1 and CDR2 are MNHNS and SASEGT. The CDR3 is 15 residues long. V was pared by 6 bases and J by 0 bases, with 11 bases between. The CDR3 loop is CASRGSTANTGELFF. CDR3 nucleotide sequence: TGTGCCAGCAGGGGGTCGACCGCGAACACCGGGGAGCTGTTTTTT.

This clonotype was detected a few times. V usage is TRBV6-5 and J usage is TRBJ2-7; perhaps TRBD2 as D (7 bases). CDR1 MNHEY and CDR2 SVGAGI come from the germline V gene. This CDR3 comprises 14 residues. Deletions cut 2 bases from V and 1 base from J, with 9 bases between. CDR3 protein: CASSYRGGSYEQYF. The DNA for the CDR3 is TGTGCCAGCAGTTACAGGGGGGGATCCTACGAGCAGTACTTC.

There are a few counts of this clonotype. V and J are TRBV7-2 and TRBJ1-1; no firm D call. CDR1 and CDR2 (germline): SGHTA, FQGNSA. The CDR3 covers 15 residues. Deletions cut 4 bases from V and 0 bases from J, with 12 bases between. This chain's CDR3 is CASSSWVSLNTEAFF. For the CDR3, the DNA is TGTGCCAGCAGCTCTTGGGTCAGCTTGAACACTGAAGCTTTCTTT.

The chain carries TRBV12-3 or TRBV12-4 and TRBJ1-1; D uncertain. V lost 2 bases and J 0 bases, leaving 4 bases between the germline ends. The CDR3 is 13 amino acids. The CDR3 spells CASSLMLNTEAFF. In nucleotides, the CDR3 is TGTGCCAGCAGTTTAATGTTGAACACTGAAGCTTTCTTT.

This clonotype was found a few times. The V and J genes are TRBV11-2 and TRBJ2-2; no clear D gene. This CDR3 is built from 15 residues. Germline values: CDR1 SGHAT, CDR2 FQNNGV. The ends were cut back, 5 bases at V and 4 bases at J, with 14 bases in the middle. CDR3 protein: CASSLDPEPTGELFF. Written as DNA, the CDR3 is TGTGCCAGCAGCCTGGACCCGGAGCCCACCGGGGAGCTGTTTTTT.

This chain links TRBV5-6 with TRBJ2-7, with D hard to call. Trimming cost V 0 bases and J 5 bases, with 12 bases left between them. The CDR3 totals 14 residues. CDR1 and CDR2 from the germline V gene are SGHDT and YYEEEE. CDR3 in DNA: TGTGCCAGCAGCTTGGGGGCTCCACCTGACGAGCAGTACTTC. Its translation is CASSLGAPPDEQYF.